This TCR beta chain is from a study of identical twins. MiXCR, run by TCRdb on the 5' RACE reads, gives a single entry per CDR3 protein. Found here are roughly 750,000 distinct CDR3 sequences, approximately 22% of them singletons; the top ten hold about 4.5%. V lost 6 bases and J lost 6; bases outside the gene matches: 9. From germline, CDR1 is SGHKS and CDR2 YYEKEE (reference sequence). The CDR3 totals 14 residues. This sample was also put to use in a study of T cells expressing NK-cell markers.

Sequencing used PBMCs. The TCR sequence derives from a woman aged 18-29 years in good health. This chain joins TRBV5-5 and TRBJ1-2; 9 bases are shared with TRBD1. The CDR3 DNA is TGTGCCAGCACCTTACCGGGACAGGGCAATGGCTACACCTTC. It translates to CASTLPGQGNGYTF.